This is a list of T cell receptor beta chains from one sample in a study of T cell responses to AZD1222 COVID-19 vaccine. Sequencing used immunoSEQ multiplex PCR; TCRdb keeps in-frame clones, though not all of them. The sample carries tens of thousands of clones, roughly nine tenths recorded once. The source was peripheral blood, collected 28 days after the second AZD1222 dose. The receptor source for this set is an adult who received the AZD1222 COVID-19 vaccine. CDR3s include the opening cysteine and the closing phenylalanine or tryptophan. D genes are given only for firm matches.

D,J,V,CDR3
-,TRBJ1-4,TRBV5-1,CASSFSAMTNEKLFF
TRBD2,TRBJ2-5,TRBV14,CASSQQTRGLAGTQYF
TRBD1,TRBJ1-1,TRBV6-5,CASTGQGSTEAFF
-,TRBJ1-2,TRBV12-3/TRBV12-4,CASSLWGGGYTF
TRBD2,TRBJ2-3,TRBV27,CASSRTSGWADTQYF
TRBD1,TRBJ1-1,TRBV2,CASSEGKGDRVTEAFF
-,TRBJ1-6,TRBV6-6,CASSYRVNSPLHF
-,TRBJ2-5,TRBV24-1,CATSDAGTAEGTQYF
-,TRBJ1-1,TRBV5-1,CASGDTLNTEAFF
-,TRBJ1-3,TRBV2,CASSETGGLYGNTIYF
-,TRBJ1-6,TRBV19,CASSRVQGLNSPLHF
TRBD1,TRBJ2-2,TRBV9,CASSEQGRNTGELFF
-,TRBJ1-2,TRBV10-3,CAISVMESQYGYTF
-,TRBJ1-1,TRBV3-1/TRBV3-2,CASSQDGVTTEAFF
-,TRBJ2-2,TRBV7-9,CASSSTPTEGGELFF
TRBD1,TRBJ1-1,TRBV7-3,CASSPTTGATEAFF
-,TRBJ1-5,TRBV6-4,CASSSPRGTTAGQPQHF
TRBD2,TRBJ2-3,TRBV7-2,CASSLGAGGGDTQYF
TRBD2,TRBJ2-7,TRBV10-3,CAISEILAGGSEQYF
TRBD1,TRBJ1-1,TRBV18,CASSLMRGPTEAFF
TRBD1,TRBJ1-2,TRBV12-3/TRBV12-4,CASRLQGAGGYTF
TRBD1,TRBJ2-1,TRBV6-5,CASSYTTGQGTNEQFF
TRBD2,TRBJ2-3,TRBV10-2,CASSDAGGTQYF
TRBD1,TRBJ1-2,TRBV6-4,CASSDGAGGAYGYTF
-,TRBJ1-3,TRBV9,CASSVGVVSGNTIYF
-,TRBJ1-6,TRBV6-1,CASSETRGNSPLHF
-,TRBJ1-1,TRBV5-1,CASSFGDIGIEAFF
-,TRBJ2-3,TRBV5-1,CASSSPTGSTDTQYF
-,TRBJ1-2,TRBV20-1,CSASNRRGDGYTF
-,TRBJ1-2,TRBV27,CASSFPRGHGYTF
TRBD2,TRBJ2-3,TRBV7-3,CASSLTRDYTDTQYF
TRBD2,TRBJ2-2,TRBV19,CASSNKGTSGMTGELFF
-,TRBJ2-3,TRBV7-3,CASSLKSTDTQYF
TRBD2,TRBJ2-7,TRBV18,CASSPLAGAYEQYF
-,TRBJ1-1,TRBV19,CASTNRLNTEAFF
-,TRBJ1-2,TRBV5-6,CASSLVGAGYTF
-,TRBJ1-1,TRBV9,CASSVAQQGFEAFF
-,TRBJ1-5,TRBV18,CASSPSGRVRQPQHF
-,TRBJ1-2,TRBV19,CASRELVGWGYTF
TRBD1,TRBJ2-7,TRBV11-1,CASSKGQGVNEQYF
-,TRBJ2-5,TRBV3-1/TRBV3-2,CASSQDGSSKTQYF
-,TRBJ1-2,TRBV28,CASSSGALLHDGYTF
-,TRBJ1-2,TRBV7-8,CASSPRGAGDYGYTF
-,TRBJ2-7,TRBV12-3/TRBV12-4,CASSLDAAYEQYF
-,TRBJ2-7,TRBV20-1,CSAHDSNEQYF
-,TRBJ1-4,TRBV2,CASKGEKLFF
TRBD2,TRBJ2-1,TRBV7-3,CASSLTPPSGEQFF
-,TRBJ1-4,TRBV18,CASSPTQRGPVEKLFF
-,TRBJ2-5,TRBV5-1,CASSLEWVQETQYF
TRBD1,TRBJ1-5,TRBV2,CASREQGNNQPQHF
-,TRBJ1-1,TRBV29-1,CSVQAQTMNTEAFF
-,TRBJ1-6,TRBV5-4,CASSLGGVYNSPLHF
-,TRBJ1-2,TRBV29-1,CSVESQNYGYTF
-,TRBJ2-2,TRBV2,CASSAEKTGELFF